This passage covers 29 T cell receptor beta chains from one sample sequenced in a study of blood T cell repertoires in COVID-19. Assay: immunoSEQ multiplex PCR; the TCRdb copy retains only in-frame clones and omits some. The table has 98,000 or so clones, about four fifths seen once. The sequenced material came from peripheral blood. These TCRs come from a man in his 60s with acute or convalescent COVID-19.

The chain uses TRBV5-1 and TRBJ2-5, with 10 bases fitting TRBD1. Per the germline V gene, CDR1 is SGHRS and CDR2 is YFSETQ. The V and J ends lost 0 bases and 5 bases, in that order; junction bases with no gene match: 1. The length of the CDR3 is 14 residues. As DNA, the CDR3 is TGCGCCAGCAGCTTGGGGGACAGGGGTGAGACCCAGTACTTC. Protein sequence: CASSLGDRGETQYF.

This clone has a handful of counts. J is TRBJ2-2 and V is TRBV7-8; D is unclear. Germline values: CDR1 SGHVS, CDR2 FQNEAQ. V was cut by 3 bases and J by 1 base, with 6 bases left in between. This CDR3 has 14 amino acids. CDR3 sequence reads: CASSFNLNTGELFF. For the CDR3, the DNA is TGTGCCAGCAGCTTCAATTTGAACACCGGGGAGCTGTTTTTT.

Comments on this clone: Other DNA sequences in this specimen translate into the identical CDR3. The chain links TRBV7-9 to TRBJ1-1, with a weak D call TRBD1 (5 bases). The CDR3 runs 14 residues. V was pared by 3 bases and J by 1 base, with 9 bases between. In germline, CDR1 is SEHNR, CDR2 FQNEAQ (reference sequence). Written as DNA, the CDR3 is TGTGCCAGCAGCTTGGGGCAGGGGAACACTGAAGCTTTCTTT. This translates into CASSLGQGNTEAFF.

The chain carries TRBV5-6 and TRBJ1-1; TRBD1 is a possible D gene (5 bases). From germline, CDR1 is SGHDT and CDR2 YYEEEE. The CDR3 runs to 14 residues. Deletions cut 2 bases from V and 8 bases from J, with 16 bases between. The CDR3 spells CASSLSLGGLEAFF. The DNA for the CDR3 is TGTGCCAGCAGCTTAAGTCTCGGGGGGTTAGAAGCTTTCTTT. Full variable domain (remainder filled in from reference TRBV5-6 and TRBJ1-1): DAGVTQSPTHLIKTRGQQVTLRCSPKSGHDTVSWYQQALGQGPQFIFQYYEEEERQRGNFPDRFSGHQFPNYSSELNVNALLLGDSALYLCASSLSLGGLEAFFGQGTRLTVV.

The genes are TRBV10-2 and TRBJ2-4; D perhaps matches TRBD2 (6 bases). This CDR3 has 12 residues. Between the trimmed V and J ends, which lost 3 bases and 12 bases, there was a span of 12 bases. In germline, CDR1 is WSHSY, CDR2 SAAADI. CDR3 bases: TGCGCCAGCAGTGACCCGGACTACCGTCAGTACTTC. It encodes CASSDPDYRQYF.

The chain has TRBV30 and TRBJ2-7; D may be TRBD1 (7 bases). With 4 bases removed from V and 2 bases from J, the gap between germline ends came to 9 bases. The germline V gene encodes CDR1 GTSNPN and CDR2 SVGIG (reference sequence). The length of the CDR3 is 12 residues. The CDR3 DNA sequence: TGTGCCTGGACAGGGGGGACCTACGAGCAGTACTTC. Encoded protein: CAWTGGTYEQYF.

CDR3 region: CASSLQLNTEAFF. In DNA form, the CDR3 reads TGTGCCAGCAGTTTACAGTTGAACACTGAAGCTTTCTTT. The chain links TRBV28 to TRBJ1-1; D remains unclear. CDR3 length: 13 amino acids. Trimming removed 2 bases at V and 0 bases at J, with 4 bases between. Germline V lookup: CDR1 MDHEN, CDR2 SYDVKM.

The chain is built from TRBV12-5 and TRBJ2-5; D is ambiguous. This CDR3 has 14 amino acids. Germline lookup yields CDR1 LGHNT and CDR2 FRNRAP. Trimming cost V 5 bases and J 0 bases, with 10 bases left between them. The chain's CDR3 is CASGNSPHQETQYF. CDR3 nucleotides: TGTGCTAGTGGTAATAGCCCGCACCAAGAGACCCAGTACTTC.

This clone has only a few counts. The genes are TRBV2 and TRBJ2-7, with D tentatively TRBD1 (7 bases). V was cut by 0 bases and J by 7 bases, with 16 bases left in between. The germline V gene encodes CDR1 SNHLY and CDR2 FYNNEI. CDR3 length equals 15 residues. The DNA of the CDR3 is TGTGCCAGCAGTGAAGCGGGGGGACAGTCTCGAGAGCAGTACTTC. This encodes CASSEAGGQSREQYF.

The chain couples TRBV30 to TRBJ1-2; D call uncertain. This CDR3 contains 16 residues. CDR1 and CDR2 (germline): GTSNPN, SVGIG (reference sequence). The V end lost 4 bases, the J end lost 4 bases, and 22 bases lay between the germline ends. The CDR3 region is CAWKYWEGSLSYGYTF. CDR3 coding DNA: TGTGCCTGGAAATATTGGGAGGGCAGTTTATCCTATGGCTACACCTTC. Full variable domain (remainder filled in from reference TRBV30 and TRBJ1-2): SQTIHQWPATLVQPVGSPLSLECTVEGTSNPNLYWYRQAAGRGLQLLFYSVGIGQISSEVPQNLSASRPQDRQFILSSKKLLLSDSGFYLCAWKYWEGSLSYGYTFGSGTRLTVV.

The CDR3 nucleotides are TGTGCCAGCAGCTCGGAGGGGGGCTACACCTTC. Amino acids: CASSSEGGYTF. The chain employs TRBV13 and TRBJ1-2, with TRBD1 as a possible D gene (5 bases). The germline CDR1 and CDR2 sequences are PRHDT and FYEKMQ (reference sequence). V was shortened by 4 bases and J by 8 bases, with 8 bases between the two germline ends. The CDR3 is made up of 11 amino acids.

The genes are TRBV28 and TRBJ2-7; maybe TRBD1 (5 bases). V was shortened by 5 bases and J by 3 bases, with 11 bases between the two germline ends. Germline V gene sequence: CDR1 MDHEN, CDR2 SYDVKM. The CDR3 covers 13 residues. The DNA for the CDR3 is TGTGCCAGCAGTACCCGACAGAACTACGAGCAGTACTTC. Residues: CASSTRQNYEQYF.

V gene TRBV7-3 combines with J gene TRBJ2-3; possibly TRBD1 for D (5 bases). V lost 5 bases, J lost 3 bases, and 15 bases lay in between. Germline values: CDR1 SGHTA, CDR2 FQGTGA. The CDR3 covers 15 residues. DNA of the CDR3: TGTGCCAGCAGCCAGGGCCTAGTATCGACAGATACGCAGTATTTT. Translating gives CASSQGLVSTDTQYF.

CDR3 nucleotides: TGTGCCATCGACCCCTTCGGGACTAGCAACGAGCAGTACTTC. Translating gives CAIDPFGTSNEQYF. The V and J genes are TRBV10-3 and TRBJ2-7; 9 nucleotides line up with TRBD2. Trimming removed 8 bases from V and 5 bases from J; junction bases left unmatched: 10. The germline CDR1 and CDR2 sequences are ENHRY and SYGVKD. The CDR3 has 14 amino acids.

The chain has TRBV10-2 and TRBJ1-5, with 8 positions matching TRBD1. V lost 8 bases and J lost 1; bases outside the gene matches: 4. Germline CDR1 is WSHSY and CDR2 is SAAADI. The CDR3 extends over 14 amino acids. The CDR3 sequence: CASSRTGSNQPQHF. Here the CDR3 DNA reads TGCGCCAGCTCACGGACAGGGAGCAATCAGCCCCAGCATTTT.

The chain combines TRBV7-2 with TRBJ2-1, with 10 bases matching TRBD2. The V and J ends lost 5 bases and 4 bases, in that order; junction bases with no gene match: 2. Germline V gene data show CDR1 as SGHTA and CDR2 as FQGNSA. The CDR3 is made up of 14 amino acids. The CDR3 loop reads CASSRSGGYNEQFF. As DNA, the CDR3 is TGTGCCAGCAGCCGTAGCGGGGGGTACAATGAGCAGTTCTTC.

CDR3 DNA: TGTGCCAGCAGTTACTTGAGACACCCCTACGAGCAGTACTTC. Translation: CASSYLRHPYEQYF. V is TRBV6-5 and J is TRBJ2-7; D gene ambiguous. Trimming removed 1 base at V and 2 bases at J, with 9 bases between. The CDR3 is 14 residues long. CDR1 and CDR2 (germline): MNHEY, SVGAGI.

The rearrangement joins TRBV11-2 to TRBJ1-1; 7 bases align to TRBD1. V lost 4 bases, J lost 0 bases, and 5 bases stayed unmatched. Germline V gene sequence: CDR1 SGHAT, CDR2 FQNNGV. CDR3 length: 15 amino acids. CDR3 sequence (DNA): TGTGCCAGCAGCTCCTCGACAGGGCTGAACACTGAAGCTTTCTTT. Its protein product is CASSSSTGLNTEAFF.

The CDR3 is CASSGTSVSYEQYF. In DNA form, the CDR3 reads TGTGCCAGCTCCGGGACTAGCGTCTCCTACGAGCAGTACTTC. This rearrangement joins TRBV6-6 to TRBJ2-7; 10 bases match TRBD2. The CDR3 runs 14 residues. The ends lost 8 bases at V and 0 bases at J; junction bases unmatched: 4. Looked up from germline, CDR1 is MNHNY and CDR2 is SVGAGI (reference sequence).

This clone has only one observation. The chain uses TRBV7-2 and TRBJ1-3; D is uncertain. Deletions cut 4 bases from V and 0 bases from J, with 10 bases between. The CDR3 extends over 15 amino acids. The germline V gene encodes CDR1 SGHTA and CDR2 FQGNSA. The CDR3 DNA sequence: TGTGCCAGCAGCTCCCGGGTCAGCTCTGGAAACACCATATATTTT. Its translation is CASSSRVSSGNTIYF.

The chain joins TRBV5-1 to TRBJ1-2, with D tentatively TRBD1 (6 bases). The CDR3 contains 15 residues. Trimming stripped 4 bases from V and 0 bases from J, with 13 bases between. From germline, CDR1 is SGHRS and CDR2 YFSETQ. CDR3 DNA sequence: TGCGCCAGCAGCCCAGGGACAACGACTAACTATGGCTACACCTTC. It is translated as CASSPGTTTNYGYTF. Supplemented by reference TRBV5-1 and TRBJ1-2, the full variable domain reads KAGVTQTPRYLIKTRGQQVTLSCSPISGHRSVSWYQQTPGQGLQFLFEYFSETQRNKGNFPGRFSGRQFSNSRSEMNVSTLELGDSALYLCASSPGTTTNYGYTFGSGTRLTVV.

The V call is TRBV2, the J call TRBJ1-6; D uncertain. V lost 2 bases to trimming and J lost 5 bases, with 22 bases between them. The germline CDR1 and CDR2 sequences are SNHLY and FYNNEI. The CDR3 loop spans 19 amino acids. The CDR3 sequence: CASSESPFWGESNNSPLHF. As DNA, the CDR3 is TGTGCCAGCAGTGAATCACCGTTTTGGGGAGAATCAAATAATTCACCCCTCCACTTT.

The CDR3 spells CASSPRRGQSQETQYF. CDR3 nucleotides: TGCGCCAGCAGCCCAAGAAGGGGACAGTCGCAAGAGACCCAGTACTTC. The genes are TRBV4-1 and TRBJ2-5, with 7 nucleotides matching TRBD1. This CDR3 spans 16 amino acids. V lost 4 bases and J lost 2; bases outside the gene matches: 10. CDR1 and CDR2 from the germline V gene are MGHRA and YSYEKL.

V and J are TRBV10-3 and TRBJ1-1, with 10 bases that match TRBD1. The V segment lost 7 bases and the J segment 3 bases; nucleotides outside the gene matches: 8. The CDR3 extends over 15 amino acids. Germline CDR1 and CDR2: ENHRY and SYGVKD. In DNA form, the CDR3 reads TGTGCCATCACGGGGACAGGGGTGAGGGACACTGAAGCTTTCTTT. This codes for CAITGTGVRDTEAFF.

The rearrangement uses TRBV3-1 (or the pseudogene TRBV3-2) and TRBJ1-4, with D possibly being TRBD1 (6 bases). This CDR3 comprises 13 residues. V lost 0 bases to trimming and J lost 11 bases, with 10 bases between them. Germline V lookup: CDR1 LGHDT, CDR2 YNNKEL (reference sequence). CDR3 sequence: CASSQEGGLKLFF. The CDR3 DNA reads TGTGCCAGCAGCCAAGAAGGGGGTTTGAAACTGTTTTTT.

V and J are TRBV19 and TRBJ2-7; possibly TRBD1 for D (6 bases). Trimming took off 9 bases at V and 6 bases at J, with 12 bases between the two ends. The germline V gene encodes CDR1 LNHDA and CDR2 SQIVND (reference sequence). There are 11 residues in the CDR3. CDR3 coding DNA: TGTGCCAGGGCCCAGGGGTGCGAGCAGTACTTC. This sequence encodes CARAQGCEQYF.

The rearrangement links TRBV20-1 to TRBJ1-1; the D gene is possibly TRBD1 (6 bases). The CDR3 is 10 residues long. Trimming shortened V by 5 bases and J by 10 bases, and 11 bases separated the two germline ends. The germline V gene has CDR1 DFQATT and CDR2 SNEGSKA (reference sequence). The CDR3 region has the DNA TGCAGTGCTGACGACAGGCCAGCTTTCTTT. Translated: CSADDRPAFF.

V and J are TRBV10-3 and TRBJ1-1; D perhaps matches TRBD1 (5 bases). CDR3 size: 15 residues. CDR1 is ENHRY, CDR2 SYGVKD, per germline. Trimming shortened V by 10 bases and J by 2 bases, and 20 bases separated the two germline ends. CDR3 residues: CATSGHPMGNTEAFF. CDR3 coding DNA: TGTGCCACTTCTGGACACCCGATGGGAAACACTGAAGCTTTCTTT.

The rearrangement links TRBV24-1 to TRBJ2-1; possible D gene TRBD2, 7 bases. V was shortened by 3 bases and J by 5 bases, with 13 bases between the two germline ends. This CDR3 spans 15 amino acids. Germline lookup yields CDR1 KGHDR and CDR2 SFDVKD. CDR3 sequence: CATSDIRGANNEQFF. CDR3 nucleotides: TGTGCCACCAGTGATATACGGGGGGCGAACAATGAGCAGTTCTTC.